This T cell receptor (beta chain) was sequenced during a study of shared clonotypes between healthy human individuals. Broader study findings: Some clonotypes were shared by all four sorted-subset donors, while others were not shared. The non-shared ones had lower generation probabilities than the shared ones. Although depth was large, rarefaction showed that sequencing of the sorted subsets was incomplete. Four donors held approximately 4.6% of naive CD4 clonotypes in common.

The CDR3 has 14 residues. Germline V gene data show CDR1 as KGHSH and CDR2 as LQKENI. The V end was cut by 3 bases, the J end by 2 bases, with 8 bases between. Sequencing used immunoSEQ multiplex PCR; TCRdb keeps in-frame clones, though not all of them. The data show some 790,000 clones, with roughly 72% seen just once and roughly 1.8% held by the top ten. This clone occurred a few times. The antigen remains unidentified. The V and J genes are TRBV18 and TRBJ1-3; possible D gene TRBD1, 5 bases. The sequence was collected from a woman aged 25 to 39 in good health. The sample taken for sequencing was memory CD4+ T cells sorted from blood. Subset: CD45RA-negative fraction. CDR3 coding DNA: TGTGCCAGCTCACCTGAGGGACCTGGAAACACCATATATTTT. It specifies CASSPEGPGNTIYF.